The 17 T cell receptor beta chains below come from one sample, sequenced in a study of T cells in Graves' hyperthyroidism and ophthalmopathy (dated by TCRdb to the late 2010s). Libraries were made using multiplex PCR. Sequenced on an Illumina HiSeq 2000. The TCR beta CDR3 regions were amplified from the RNA transcripts. The TCR CDR3 was subjected to a first round of RT-PCR using the HTBI primer set and the Qiagen OneStep RT-PCR kit. Using fastp at Q25 and MiXCR, TCRdb reprocessed the public reads and kept productive beta chains. Under each unique CDR3 protein, matching rows form one entry showing the most common genes and DNA. The sample table lists around 600,000 distinct CDR3 sequences, around 14% of them with a count of one. The ten biggest clones cover roughly 7.1% of the sample. The sequencing sample was made of blood. The receptors originated from a woman between 18 and 29 years old with Graves' ophthalmopathy.

The sample holds many counts of this clonotype. This chain links TRBV12-3 or TRBV12-4 with TRBJ1-3; TRBD1 matches 7 bases. With 8 bases clipped from V and 4 bases from J, the junction kept 2 bases outside the gene matches. The CDR3 is 12 residues long. CDR3 protein: CASQGEGNTIYF. CDR3 nucleotide sequence: TGTGCCAGCCAGGGGGAAGGAAACACCATATATTTT.

This clonotype has at least ten counts. This chain connects TRBV4-1 to TRBJ2-7, with 7 nucleotides matching TRBD1. The V gene's germline CDR1 is MGHRA and CDR2 YSYEKL. The CDR3 runs 15 residues. V lost 0 bases to trimming and J lost 0 bases; unmatched junction nucleotides: 2. In nucleotides, the CDR3 is TGCGCCAGCAGCCAAGAAAGGGGGCTCTCCTACGAGCAGTACTTC. Amino acid sequence: CASSQERGLSYEQYF.

This sequence joins TRBV12-5 and TRBJ2-3, with D possibly matching TRBD2 (5 bases). V was trimmed by 0 bases and J by 6 bases, leaving 13 bases between them. The CDR3 runs 15 residues. Looked up from germline, CDR1 is LGHNT and CDR2 is FRNRAP. DNA of the CDR3: TGTGCTAGTGGTTTGGTTGGATCAACTAGGGATACGCAGTATTTT. Protein: CASGLVGSTRDTQYF.

The rearrangement uses TRBV4-2 and TRBJ2-7, with 12 positions matching TRBD2. The germline gives CDR1 LGHNA, CDR2 YNFKEQ. With 4 bases clipped from V and 4 bases from J, the junction kept 8 bases outside the gene matches. CDR3 length: 16 residues. CDR3 in amino acids: CASSLRLAGDSYEQYF. In nucleotides, the CDR3 is TGTGCCAGCAGCCTCCGACTAGCGGGAGATTCTTACGAGCAGTACTTC.

This clonotype has ten or more counts. The genes are TRBV6-1 and TRBJ1-5, with TRBD1 as a possible D gene (5 bases). The germline V and J ends were trimmed by 3 bases and 6 bases, with 18 bases remaining between them. The CDR3 is made up of 16 amino acids. CDR1 and CDR2 (germline): MNHNS, SASEGT. The chain's CDR3 is CASSDQGGGFGQPQHF. CDR3 nucleotides: TGTGCCAGCAGTGATCAGGGAGGAGGGTTTGGTCAGCCCCAGCATTTT.

This clonotype has ten or more counts. V gene TRBV28 combines with J gene TRBJ2-2; 8 bases fit TRBD2. Per germline, CDR1 MDHEN and CDR2 SYDVKM. Losses at the gene ends were 6 bases for V and 4 bases for J; bases not matched to a gene: 4. There are 14 residues in the CDR3. CDR3 loop: CASRASGSTGELFF. Written as DNA, the CDR3 is TGTGCCAGCAGGGCAAGCGGGAGCACCGGGGAGCTGTTTTTT.

There are many counts of this clonotype. V and J are TRBV9 and TRBJ2-7, with a possible D match to TRBD2 (7 bases). The CDR3 has 15 amino acids. V was clipped by 0 bases and J by 5 bases, with 15 bases between them. CDR1 and CDR2 (germline): SGDLS, YYNGEE. DNA of the CDR3: TGTGCCAGCAGCGTAGCGGGGGGCGCCTGGAACGAGCAGTACTTC. As protein: CASSVAGGAWNEQYF.

This clonotype was recorded a few times. The rearrangement links TRBV25-1 to TRBJ2-2; D assignment may be TRBD1 or TRBD2 (5 bases each). V lost 7 bases and J 4 bases, leaving 19 bases between the germline ends. The CDR3 runs to 16 residues. CDR1 is MGHDK, CDR2 SYGVNS, per germline. The CDR3 region has the DNA TGTGCCAGCACAAAAAAACGGGACCGACGCACCGGGGAGCTGTTTTTT. Translated: CASTKKRDRRTGELFF. Supplemented by reference TRBV25-1 and TRBJ2-2, the full variable domain reads EADIYQTPRYLVIGTGKKITLECSQTMGHDKMYWYQQDPGMELHLIHYSYGVNSTEKGDLSSESTVSRIRTEHFPLTLESARPSHTSQYLCASTKKRDRRTGELFFGEGSRLTVL.

This clonotype has a count of ten or more. This sequence joins TRBV4-2 and TRBJ2-5, with D maybe TRBD1 (5 bases). The germline V gene has CDR1 LGHNA and CDR2 YNFKEQ. The length of the CDR3 is 16 residues. V dropped 0 bases and J dropped 2 bases, with 13 bases sitting between them. The CDR3 coding sequence is TGTGCCAGCAGCCAAGATCAGGGTACCAAGCAAGAGACCCAGTACTTC. Amino acids: CASSQDQGTKQETQYF.

This rearrangement joins TRBV5-4 to TRBJ2-7; 14 nucleotides align to TRBD2. The V gene's germline CDR1 is SGHNT and CDR2 YYREEE (reference sequence). V lost 4 bases to trimming and J lost 6 bases; unmatched junction nucleotides: 6. This CDR3 spans 15 amino acids. CDR3 in amino acids: CASSGGTSGRLEQYF. In nucleotides, the CDR3 is TGTGCCAGCAGCGGGGGGACTAGCGGGAGACTCGAGCAGTACTTC.

This clonotype was counted ten times or more. This chain links TRBV2 with TRBJ1-2; D gene unclear. Trimming removed 1 base at V and 4 bases at J, with 10 bases between. Germline-derived CDR1 and CDR2 are SNHLY and FYNNEI. This CDR3 region has 14 residues. The CDR3 DNA is TGTGCCAGCAGTGAAGACCCAGCCTCCTATGGCTACACCTTC. Translated, it gives CASSEDPASYGYTF.

There are many counts of this clonotype. The chain employs TRBV7-9 and TRBJ2-3; maybe TRBD1 (6 bases). The CDR3 length is 16 residues. V lost 5 bases to trimming and J lost 5 bases, with 20 bases between them. Germline lookup yields CDR1 SEHNR and CDR2 FQNEAQ (reference sequence). CDR3 nucleotides: TGTGCCAGCAGCCCCCCTCCGGAGAGGGGGAAAGATACGCAGTATTTT. Translated: CASSPPPERGKDTQYF.

The rearrangement uses TRBV12-3 or TRBV12-4 and TRBJ2-7; 7 bases map to TRBD1. CDR3 length equals 14 residues. J lost 2 bases, V lost 5 bases, and 6 bases had no gene match. The CDR3 region is CASSPGQRTYEQYF. CDR3 bases: TGTGCCAGCAGTCCGGGACAGAGGACCTACGAGCAGTACTTC.

This clonotype was seen more than once but under ten times. This chain joins TRBV15 and TRBJ1-6, with 7 bases that match TRBD1. The V segment lost 1 base and the J segment 11 bases; nucleotides outside the gene matches: 17. Germline V gene data show CDR1 as LNHNV and CDR2 as YYDKDF (reference sequence). The CDR3 covers 18 residues. DNA for the CDR3: TGTGCCACCAGCAGAGTTGGCTTGAGGCAGGGGGATAGGACACCCCTCCACTTT. Its protein product is CATSRVGLRQGDRTPLHF.

This clonotype was recorded many times. This sequence joins TRBV20-1 and TRBJ1-1; unclear D gene. Looked up from germline, CDR1 is DFQATT and CDR2 is SNEGSKA (reference sequence). The CDR3 covers 14 residues. V was shortened by 0 bases and J by 2 bases, with 10 bases between the two germline ends. In DNA form, the CDR3 reads TGCAGTGCTAGAGATCGACGGGTAAACACTGAAGCTTTCTTT. Amino acid sequence: CSARDRRVNTEAFF.

This clonotype came up many times. V is TRBV3-1 and J is TRBJ1-2; D might be TRBD1 (6 bases). Germline CDR1 reads LGHDT; CDR2 reads YNNKEL (reference sequence). The CDR3 is made up of 12 amino acids. Trimming stripped 1 base from V and 10 bases from J, with 10 bases between. The CDR3 nucleotides read TGTGCCAGCAGCCAAGGCAGGGGAGACTACACCTTC. It encodes CASSQGRGDYTF.

This clonotype came up a few times. Given a much more abundant clone one base away, this may be a read error. The rearrangement joins TRBV2 to TRBJ2-7, with TRBD2 matching 7 bases. Germline-derived CDR1 and CDR2 are SNHLY and FYNNEI. The J segment lost 3 bases and the V segment lost 5 bases, leaving 4 bases of the junction unmatched. The CDR3 runs to 13 residues. The CDR3 reads CASSPGLHYEQYF. The CDR3 nucleotides are TGTGCCAGCAGTCCGGGACTACACTACGAGCAGTACTTC.